This is a list of T cell receptor beta chains from one sample in a study of T-cell reconstitution after alpha-beta-depleted transplantation in children. From the PCR reads, TCRdb called clonotypes with MiXCR, one entry per CDR3 protein. Of around 500,000 distinct CDR3 sequences listed, 23% are singletons. This material consisted of PBMCs, mostly from graft donor cells, taken 360 days after TCRalphabeta/CD19-depleted stem cell transplant. Receptor source: a boy under two years old who had a stem cell transplant for acute myeloid leukemia, so the T cells may come from the graft donor. The CDR3 runs from the conserved cysteine through the conserved F or W.

V gene,J gene,CDR3 protein
TRBV6-5,TRBJ1-1,CASSYSRGNTEAFF
TRBV6-5,TRBJ2-5,CASSYSFATDLQETQYF
TRBV20-1,TRBJ2-3,CTIDTDTQYF
TRBV29-1,TRBJ2-5,CSVEDWAGTQETQYF
TRBV2,TRBJ2-5,CASSSRDIPGVETQYF
TRBV29-1,TRBJ1-1,CSVDRRMTEAFF
TRBV25-1,TRBJ1-1,CASSEIESETEAFF
TRBV6-5,TRBJ2-1,CASSYRVSNEQFF
TRBV10-3,TRBJ1-1,CAISGTREAFF
TRBV11-2,TRBJ2-3,CASSFRGQRTDTQYF
TRBV20-1,TRBJ2-5,CSAPTRAFGRETQYF
TRBV6-1,TRBJ2-5,CASSAFWSETQYF
TRBV12-3/TRBV12-4,TRBJ1-5,CASSKSGTALQPQHF
TRBV7-9,TRBJ1-5,CASSTLNQPQHF
TRBV5-5,TRBJ2-1,CASNTLPPQGANNEQFF
TRBV20-1,TRBJ1-2,CSAGGRGDYGYTF
TRBV6-6,TRBJ2-3,CASSSQVPDTQYF
TRBV20-1,TRBJ1-5,CSARDRGRGNQPQHF
TRBV4-2,TRBJ2-5,CASSQESGTSREETQYF
TRBV7-9,TRBJ2-6,CAFIPTGATSGANVLTF
TRBV20-1,TRBJ2-7,CSARDRLAGSSYEQYF
TRBV20-1,TRBJ1-5,CSASQGALSNQPQHF
TRBV20-1,TRBJ2-3,CSADRDASTDTQYF
TRBV29-1,TRBJ1-4,CSATVTNEKLFF
TRBV29-1,TRBJ2-3,CSVEEGSEVDTQYF
TRBV7-2,TRBJ2-4,CASSNQGSGKNIQYF
TRBV20-1,TRBJ1-5,CSARQGGGGSNQPQHF
TRBV18,TRBJ2-2,CASSPGTANTGELFF
TRBV11-2,TRBJ2-2,CALTMIPGRPSTGELFF
TRBV20-1,TRBJ2-1,CSAKRGQGYNEQFF
TRBV20-1,TRBJ1-2,CSAGPGVGYGYTF
TRBV6-1,TRBJ2-5,CASSLAAKETQYF
TRBV15,TRBJ2-1,CATSRDADGRNEQFF
TRBV20-1,TRBJ2-2,CSASTAGGPDGELFF
TRBV28,TRBJ1-1,CASSLRTGTGAEAFF
TRBV6-1,TRBJ2-3,CASRGGLATDTQYF
TRBV9,TRBJ2-3,CASSVDLRSTTDTQYF
TRBV6-2/TRBV6-3,TRBJ2-5,CASSYSKTQYF
TRBV20-1,TRBJ2-1,CSAFQPRTRRSSYNEQFF
TRBV6-2/TRBV6-3,TRBJ2-5,CASSYLLAGERQETQYF
TRBV20-1,TRBJ2-7,CSARSQQGRGEQYF
TRBV12-3/TRBV12-4,TRBJ2-3,CASASRGTTPRF
TRBV6-2/TRBV6-3,TRBJ1-1,CASTLTGEAFF
TRBV12-3/TRBV12-4,TRBJ1-5,CASRNRDSNQPQHF
TRBV19,TRBJ2-7,CASSIGRGGYYEQYF
TRBV10-3,TRBJ2-7,CAISGQTGSYEQYF
TRBV4-2,TRBJ2-5,CASSQPPRTSGSETQYF
TRBV7-6,TRBJ1-5,CASSLAQAGSNQPQHF
TRBV18,TRBJ2-2,CASSPRAGANTGELFF
TRBV20-1,TRBJ2-3,CSARVLGTTDTQYF
TRBV7-2,TRBJ2-5,CASSRHAVQETQYF
TRBV7-2,TRBJ2-2,CASSLRGSRTGELFF
TRBV6-2/TRBV6-3,TRBJ2-5,CASIYGPWGTQYF
TRBV20-1,TRBJ2-5,CSARDHQAEETQYF
TRBV27,TRBJ2-1,CATSRGGRDNEQFF
TRBV7-9,TRBJ2-3,CASSLLDTEDTQYF
TRBV18,TRBJ2-5,CASSPPLGDRTQYF
TRBV5-5,TRBJ2-3,CASSRRDSRTDTQYF
TRBV20-1,TRBJ2-1,CSARRLAGAYNEQFF
TRBV12-3/TRBV12-4,TRBJ1-4,CASSFGRGLATNEKLFF